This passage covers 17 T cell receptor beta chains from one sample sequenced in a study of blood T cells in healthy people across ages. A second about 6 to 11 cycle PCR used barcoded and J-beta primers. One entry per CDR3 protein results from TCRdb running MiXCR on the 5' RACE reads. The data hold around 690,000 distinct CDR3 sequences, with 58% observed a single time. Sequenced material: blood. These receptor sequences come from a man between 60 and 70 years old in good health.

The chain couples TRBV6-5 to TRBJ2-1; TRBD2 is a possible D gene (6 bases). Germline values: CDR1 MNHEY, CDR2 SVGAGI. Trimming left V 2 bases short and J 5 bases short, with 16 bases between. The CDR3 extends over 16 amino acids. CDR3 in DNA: TGTGCCAGCAGTTACGGTGGGGGGAGAGGTAACAATGAGCAGTTCTTC. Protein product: CASSYGGGRGNNEQFF.

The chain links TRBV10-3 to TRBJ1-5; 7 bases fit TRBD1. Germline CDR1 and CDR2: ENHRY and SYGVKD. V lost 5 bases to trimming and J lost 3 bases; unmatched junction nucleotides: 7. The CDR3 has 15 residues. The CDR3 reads CAISQGDTSNQPQHF. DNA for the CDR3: TGTGCCATCAGTCAGGGGGATACCTCCAATCAGCCCCAGCATTTT.

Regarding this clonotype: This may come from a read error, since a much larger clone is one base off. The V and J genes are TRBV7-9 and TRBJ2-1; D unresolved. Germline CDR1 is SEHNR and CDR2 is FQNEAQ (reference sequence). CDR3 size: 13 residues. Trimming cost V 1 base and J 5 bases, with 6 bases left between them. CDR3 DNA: TGTGCCAGCAGCTTAGTTTCGGACAATGAGCAGTTCTTC. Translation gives CASSLVSDNEQFF. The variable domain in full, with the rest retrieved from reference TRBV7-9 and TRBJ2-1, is DTGVSQNPRHKITKRGQNVTFRCDPISEHNRLYWYRQTLGQGPEFLTYFQNEAQLEKSRLLSDRFSAERPKGSFSTLEIQRTEQGDSAMYLCASSLVSDNEQFFGPGTRLTVL.

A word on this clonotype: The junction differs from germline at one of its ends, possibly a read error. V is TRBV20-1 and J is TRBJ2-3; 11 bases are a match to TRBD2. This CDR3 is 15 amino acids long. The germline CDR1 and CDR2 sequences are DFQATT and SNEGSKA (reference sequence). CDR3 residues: CSASGGPASTDTQYF. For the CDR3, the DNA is TGCAGCGCTAGCGGGGGGCCGGCAAGCACAGATACGCAGTATTTT.

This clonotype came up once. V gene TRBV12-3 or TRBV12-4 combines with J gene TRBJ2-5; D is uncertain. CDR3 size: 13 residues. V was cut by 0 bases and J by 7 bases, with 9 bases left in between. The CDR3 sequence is CASSLAGPGTQYF. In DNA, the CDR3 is TGTGCCAGCAGTTTAGCAGGCCCCGGGACCCAGTACTTC.

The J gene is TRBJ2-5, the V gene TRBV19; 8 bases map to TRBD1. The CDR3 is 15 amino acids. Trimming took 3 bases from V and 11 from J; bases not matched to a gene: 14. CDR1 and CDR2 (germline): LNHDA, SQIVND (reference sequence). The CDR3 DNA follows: TGTGCCAGTAGTATCCCCAGGGGGCCCTACAATGAGCAGTACTTC. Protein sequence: CASSIPRGPYNEQYF.

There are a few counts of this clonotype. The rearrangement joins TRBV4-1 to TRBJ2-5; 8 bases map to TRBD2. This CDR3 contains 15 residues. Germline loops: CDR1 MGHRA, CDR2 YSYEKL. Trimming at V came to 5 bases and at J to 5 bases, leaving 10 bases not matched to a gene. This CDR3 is CASSNLARGVETQYF. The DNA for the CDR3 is TGCGCCAGCAGCAACCTAGCGCGGGGGGTGGAGACCCAGTACTTC.

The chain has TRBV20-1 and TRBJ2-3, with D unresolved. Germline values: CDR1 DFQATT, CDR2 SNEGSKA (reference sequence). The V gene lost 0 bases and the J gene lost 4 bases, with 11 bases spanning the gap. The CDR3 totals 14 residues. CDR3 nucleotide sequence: TGCAGTGCTAGAGATCGCCGGAATCCAGATACGCAGTATTTT. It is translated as CSARDRRNPDTQYF.

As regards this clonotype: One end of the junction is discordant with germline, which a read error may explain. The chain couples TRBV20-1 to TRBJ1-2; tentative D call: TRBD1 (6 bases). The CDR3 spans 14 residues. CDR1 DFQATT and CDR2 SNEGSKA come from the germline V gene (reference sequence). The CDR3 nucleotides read TGCGGTGCTAGAGAACAGGGTTCTAACTATGGCTACACCTTC. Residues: CGAREQGSNYGYTF.

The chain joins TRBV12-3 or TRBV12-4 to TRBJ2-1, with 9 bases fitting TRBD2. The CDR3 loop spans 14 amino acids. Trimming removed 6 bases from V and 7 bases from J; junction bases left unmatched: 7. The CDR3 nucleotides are TGTGCCAGCAGGCATAGCGGGGGCTTTAATGAGCAGTTCTTC. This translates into CASRHSGGFNEQFF.

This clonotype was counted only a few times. CDR3 protein: CASSSGAGADTDTQYF. The CDR3 nucleotides are TGCGCCAGCAGCTCTGGAGCGGGGGCCGACACAGATACGCAGTATTTT. The chain recombines TRBV5-1 with TRBJ2-3, with TRBD2 identical over 8 bases. The CDR3 consists of 16 residues. The V and J ends lost 3 bases and 2 bases, in that order; junction bases with no gene match: 8. Germline V lookup: CDR1 SGHRS, CDR2 YFSETQ.

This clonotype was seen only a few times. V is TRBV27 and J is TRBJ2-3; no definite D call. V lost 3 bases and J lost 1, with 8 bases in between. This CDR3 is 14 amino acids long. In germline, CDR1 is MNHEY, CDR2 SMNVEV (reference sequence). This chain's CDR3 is CASSFGYGTDTQYF. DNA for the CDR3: TGTGCCAGCAGTTTTGGCTATGGCACAGATACGCAGTATTTT.

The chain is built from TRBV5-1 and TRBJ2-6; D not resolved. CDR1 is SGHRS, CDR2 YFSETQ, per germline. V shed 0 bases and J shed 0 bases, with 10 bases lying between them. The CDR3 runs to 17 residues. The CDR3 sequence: CASSLAAGGSGANVLTF. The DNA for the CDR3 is TGCGCCAGCAGCTTGGCGGCAGGTGGCTCTGGGGCCAACGTCCTGACTTTC.

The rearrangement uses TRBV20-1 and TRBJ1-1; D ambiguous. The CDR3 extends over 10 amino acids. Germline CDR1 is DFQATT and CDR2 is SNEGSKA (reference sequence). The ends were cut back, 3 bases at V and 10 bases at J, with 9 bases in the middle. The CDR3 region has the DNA TGCAGTGCTAGGCTTCGGGGAGCTTTCTTT. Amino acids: CSARLRGAFF.

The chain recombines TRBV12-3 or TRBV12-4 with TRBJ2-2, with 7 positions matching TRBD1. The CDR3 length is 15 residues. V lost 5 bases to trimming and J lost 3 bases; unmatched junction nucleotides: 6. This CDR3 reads CASSAQGVDTGELFF. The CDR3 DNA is TGTGCCAGCAGTGCTCAGGGGGTGGACACCGGGGAGCTGTTTTTT.

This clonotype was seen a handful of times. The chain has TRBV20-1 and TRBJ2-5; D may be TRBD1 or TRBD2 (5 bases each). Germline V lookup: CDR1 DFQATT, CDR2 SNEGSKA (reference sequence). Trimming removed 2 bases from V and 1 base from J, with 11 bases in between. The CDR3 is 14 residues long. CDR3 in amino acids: CSARPGGGQETQYF. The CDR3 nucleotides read TGCAGTGCTAGACCAGGTGGGGGCCAAGAGACCCAGTACTTC.

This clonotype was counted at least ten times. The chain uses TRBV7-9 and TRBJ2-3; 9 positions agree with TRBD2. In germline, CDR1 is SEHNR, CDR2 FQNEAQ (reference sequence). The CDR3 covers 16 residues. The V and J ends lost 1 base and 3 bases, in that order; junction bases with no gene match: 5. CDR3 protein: CASSLDGGGATDTQYF. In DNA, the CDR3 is TGTGCCAGCAGCTTAGACGGCGGGGGGGCGACAGATACGCAGTATTTT.